The 8 T cell receptor beta chains listed next were all sequenced from one sample in a study of T-cell memory formation after mild COVID-19 (dated by TCRdb to about 2021). Libraries were constructed by 5' RACE. Instrument on record: Illumina NovaSeq 6000. The raw public reads went through TCRdb reprocessing: fastp at Q25, MiXCR clone calling, in-frame beta chains kept. Entries that share a CDR3 protein sequence are merged under the most common genes and DNA. The sample contains just over 60,000 distinct CDR3 sequences, roughly 9.9% of them found a single time. Approximately 1% of the sample belongs to the ten largest clones. Sequences were obtained from PBMCs or a T cell subset sorted from them (not recorded which). These receptors were obtained from a man aged 18 to 30 who had mild COVID-19 (a few samples of this study predate the infection). The sample titles of this study are shuffled in the database, so cell type and time point are left out; the donor was told from shared clones.

The rearrangement links TRBV29-1 to TRBJ2-3; D uncertain. V shed 3 bases and J shed 3 bases, with 13 bases lying between them. The CDR3 spans 14 residues. Per germline, CDR1 SQVTM and CDR2 ANQGSEA. CDR3: CSVEVQQRTDTQYF. CDR3 nucleotide sequence: TGCAGCGTTGAGGTCCAGCAGAGAACAGATACGCAGTATTTT.

V and J are TRBV14 and TRBJ2-5, with unresolved D. V lost 4 bases and J lost 1, with 13 bases in between. Germline V gene lookup returns CDR1 SGHDN and CDR2 FVKESK. This CDR3 comprises 15 residues. The CDR3 loop is CASSRQTGFQETQYF. DNA of the CDR3: TGTGCCAGCAGCCGACAAACGGGCTTCCAAGAGACCCAGTACTTC.

This clonotype was detected a few times. V gene TRBV6-5 combines with J gene TRBJ2-3, with 10 bases that match TRBD1. The germline CDR1 and CDR2 sequences are MNHEY and SVGAGI. J gave up 2 bases and V 6 bases, and 11 bases lay outside the gene matches. CDR3 length equals 17 residues. CDR3 sequence: CASRNSPGQGLTDTQYF. CDR3 bases: TGTGCCAGCAGGAACTCTCCGGGACAGGGGCTCACAGATACGCAGTATTTT.

There are many counts of this clonotype. The chain joins TRBV7-9 to TRBJ2-5, with 7 bases aligning to TRBD1. After removal of 4 bases from V and 5 bases from J, the junction contained 7 bases not matched to a gene. The CDR3 has 14 residues. Germline V gene lookup returns CDR1 SEHNR and CDR2 FQNEAQ (reference sequence). In DNA form, the CDR3 reads TGTGCCAGCAGCTCGACAGGGAATGGGGAGACCCAGTACTTC. Translation gives CASSSTGNGETQYF.

This clonotype was counted between two and nine times. This chain joins TRBV27 and TRBJ2-5; 8 nucleotides match TRBD1. The length of the CDR3 is 13 residues. Unmatched junction bases numbered 3, after V lost 4 bases and J lost 5 bases. CDR1 and CDR2 (germline): MNHEY, SMNVEV (reference sequence). The CDR3 here is CASSSRQGETQYF. CDR3 nucleotide sequence: TGTGCCAGCAGTTCACGACAGGGGGAGACCCAGTACTTC.

The chain uses TRBV3-1 and TRBJ1-3; tentatively, D is TRBD1 (5 bases). The germline V gene encodes CDR1 LGHDT and CDR2 YNNKEL (reference sequence). The CDR3 contains 16 residues. Trimming cost V 4 bases and J 0 bases, with 13 bases left between them. CDR3 region: CASSPRDGSSGNTIYF. DNA of the CDR3: TGTGCCAGCAGCCCAAGGGACGGGAGCTCTGGAAACACCATATATTTT.

With regard to this clonotype: This may be a read error: a much more frequent sequence differs by one nucleotide. The CDR3 does not close with the conserved phenylalanine or tryptophan, likely indicating a read error. The chain combines TRBV5-1 with TRBJ2-1, with TRBD2 identical over 11 bases. CDR1 is SGHRS, CDR2 YFSETQ, per germline. V shed 3 bases, J shed 7 bases, and the junction held 6 bases outside the gene matches. The CDR3 is 15 amino acids. The CDR3 spells CASSSLAGVGNEQFL. The CDR3 DNA sequence: TGCGCCAGCAGCTCACTAGCGGGGGTGGGGAATGAGCAGTTCTTA.

V usage is TRBV12-3 or TRBV12-4 and J usage is TRBJ1-2; possibly TRBD1 for D (5 bases). The germline V and J ends were trimmed by 2 bases and 4 bases, with 5 bases remaining between them. The CDR3 runs 12 residues. The CDR3 DNA reads TGTGCCAGCAGTTTAAGGGGCTATGGCTACACCTTC. Its protein is CASSLRGYGYTF.